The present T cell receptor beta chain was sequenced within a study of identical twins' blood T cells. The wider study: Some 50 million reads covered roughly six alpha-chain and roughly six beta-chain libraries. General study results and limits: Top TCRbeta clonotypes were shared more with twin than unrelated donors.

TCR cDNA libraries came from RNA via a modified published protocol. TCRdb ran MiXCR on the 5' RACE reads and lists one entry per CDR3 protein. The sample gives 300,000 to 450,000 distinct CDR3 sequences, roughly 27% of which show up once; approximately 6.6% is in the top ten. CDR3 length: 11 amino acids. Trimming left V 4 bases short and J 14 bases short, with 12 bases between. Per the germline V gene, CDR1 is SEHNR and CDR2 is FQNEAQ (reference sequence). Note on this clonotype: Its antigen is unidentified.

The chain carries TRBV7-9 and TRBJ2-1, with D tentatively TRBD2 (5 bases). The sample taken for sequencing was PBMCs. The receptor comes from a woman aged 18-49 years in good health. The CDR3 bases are TGTGCCAGCAGCTCGACTCACGGGGAGTTCTTC. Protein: CASSSTHGEFF.